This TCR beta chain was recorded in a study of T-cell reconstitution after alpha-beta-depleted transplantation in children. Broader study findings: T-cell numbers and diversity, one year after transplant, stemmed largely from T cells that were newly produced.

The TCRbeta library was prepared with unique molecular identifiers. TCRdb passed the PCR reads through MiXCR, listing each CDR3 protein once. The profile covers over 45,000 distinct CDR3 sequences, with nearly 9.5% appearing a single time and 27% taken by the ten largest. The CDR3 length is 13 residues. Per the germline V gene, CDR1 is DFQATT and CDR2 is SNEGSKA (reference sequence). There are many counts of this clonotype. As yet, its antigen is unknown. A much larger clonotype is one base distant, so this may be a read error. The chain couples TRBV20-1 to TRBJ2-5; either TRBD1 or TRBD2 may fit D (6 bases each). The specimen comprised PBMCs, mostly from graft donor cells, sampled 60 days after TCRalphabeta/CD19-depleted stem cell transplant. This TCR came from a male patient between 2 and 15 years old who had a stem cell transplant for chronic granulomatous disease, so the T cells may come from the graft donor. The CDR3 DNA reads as TGCAGGGCTAGTAGGGGGGCATCGGAGACCCAGTACTTC. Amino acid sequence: CRASRGASETQYF.